The clone carrying this T cell receptor (beta chain) was recorded only once. This sample is part of a study of untreated major depressive disorder. Here immunoSEQ multiplex PCR was the method, and the copy in TCRdb shows in-frame clones only, minus some. The repertoire holds over 20,000 clones, with around 93% as singletons. The CDR3 contains 16 residues. Trimming at V came to 0 bases and at J to 7 bases, leaving 8 bases not matched to a gene. Germline V CDR1 and CDR2: SGHAT, FQNNGV. The genes are TRBV11-2 and TRBJ1-4; TRBD1 matches 7 bases. The sequenced sample was CD4+ T cells from PBMCs. The TCR sequence derives from a man aged 30 to 45 in good health. The CDR3 coding sequence is TGTGCCAGCAGCTTAGATGGGGGGACAGTCCCTGAAAAACTGTTTTTT. Translation gives CASSLDGGTVPEKLFF.